This TCR beta chain was captured in a study of T-cell memory formation after mild COVID-19. General observations from the study: SARS-CoV-2 specificity was not confirmed for second-wave clones peaking on day 37.

This clonotype appeared a few times. The antigen remains unidentified. Libraries for TCRalpha and TCRbeta carried sample barcodes and unique molecular identifiers via 5'RACE. TCRdb ran MiXCR on the 5' RACE reads and lists one entry per CDR3 protein. The sample has about 430,000 distinct CDR3 sequences; about 24% are singletons. The V gene lost 2 bases and the J gene lost 0 bases, with 13 bases spanning the gap. The CDR3 runs 15 residues. Germline V gene lookup returns CDR1 GTSNPN and CDR2 SVGIG (reference sequence). This receptor was identified in an adult woman who had mild COVID-19 (a few samples of this study predate the infection). Cell type and time point are not known. Sequencing was performed on PBMCs or a T cell subset sorted from them (not recorded which). The chain couples TRBV30 to TRBJ2-5, with D uncertain. The CDR3: CAWSQWTAYQETQYF. As DNA, the CDR3 is TGTGCCTGGAGTCAGTGGACCGCGTACCAAGAGACCCAGTACTTC.